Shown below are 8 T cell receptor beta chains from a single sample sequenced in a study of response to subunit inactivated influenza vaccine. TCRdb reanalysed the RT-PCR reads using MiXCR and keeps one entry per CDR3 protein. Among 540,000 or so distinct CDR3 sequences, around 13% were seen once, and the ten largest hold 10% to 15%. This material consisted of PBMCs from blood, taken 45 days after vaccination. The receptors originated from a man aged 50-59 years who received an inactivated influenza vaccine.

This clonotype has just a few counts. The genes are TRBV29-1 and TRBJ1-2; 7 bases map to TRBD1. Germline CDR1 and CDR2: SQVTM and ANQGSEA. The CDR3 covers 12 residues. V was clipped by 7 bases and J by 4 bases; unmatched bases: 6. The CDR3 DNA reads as TGCAGCGCTCTGGGACAGATCTATGGCTACACCTTC. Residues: CSALGQIYGYTF.

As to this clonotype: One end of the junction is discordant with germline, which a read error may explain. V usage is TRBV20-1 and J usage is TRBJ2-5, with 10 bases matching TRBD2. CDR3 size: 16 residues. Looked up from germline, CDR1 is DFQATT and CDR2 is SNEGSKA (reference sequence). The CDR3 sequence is CCARDTSGRVQETQYF. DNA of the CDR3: TGCTGTGCTAGAGATACGAGCGGGAGGGTTCAAGAGACCCAGTACTTC.

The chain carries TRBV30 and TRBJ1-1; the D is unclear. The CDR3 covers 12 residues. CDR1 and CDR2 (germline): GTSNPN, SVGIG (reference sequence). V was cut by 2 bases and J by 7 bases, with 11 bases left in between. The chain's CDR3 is CAWSPIGVEAFF. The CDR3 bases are TGTGCCTGGAGTCCGATCGGGGTTGAAGCTTTCTTT.

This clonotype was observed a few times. The CDR3 region has the DNA TGTGCCAGCAGCTTCCGTGGGACAAGCTATGGCTACACCTTC. It yields the protein CASSFRGTSYGYTF. The V and J genes are TRBV7-2 and TRBJ1-2; the D gene is possibly TRBD1 (6 bases). Germline V gene lookup returns CDR1 SGHTA and CDR2 FQGNSA. The germline V and J ends were trimmed by 3 bases and 4 bases, with 12 bases remaining between them. There are 14 residues in the CDR3.

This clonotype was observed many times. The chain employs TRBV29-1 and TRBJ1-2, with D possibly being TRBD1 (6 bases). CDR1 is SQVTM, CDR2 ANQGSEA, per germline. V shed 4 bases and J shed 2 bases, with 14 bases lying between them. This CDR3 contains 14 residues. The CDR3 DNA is TGCAGCGTTGGTACAGGGTTTGGGAACTATGGCTACACCTTC. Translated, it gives CSVGTGFGNYGYTF.

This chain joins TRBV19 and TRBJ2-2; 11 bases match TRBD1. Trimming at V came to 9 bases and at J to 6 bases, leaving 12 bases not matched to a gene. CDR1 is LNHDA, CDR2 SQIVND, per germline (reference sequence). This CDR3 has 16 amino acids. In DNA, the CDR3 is TGTGCCAGCGGACAGGGGGCAGTGAGAGCGGCCGGGGAGCTGTTTTTT. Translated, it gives CASGQGAVRAAGELFF.

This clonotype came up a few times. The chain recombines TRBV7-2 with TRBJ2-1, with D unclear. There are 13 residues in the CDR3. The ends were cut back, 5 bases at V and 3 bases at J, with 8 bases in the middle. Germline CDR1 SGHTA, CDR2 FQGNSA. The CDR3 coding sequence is TGTGCCAGCAGCCAACGGCTCTACAATGAGCAGTTCTTC. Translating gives CASSQRLYNEQFF.

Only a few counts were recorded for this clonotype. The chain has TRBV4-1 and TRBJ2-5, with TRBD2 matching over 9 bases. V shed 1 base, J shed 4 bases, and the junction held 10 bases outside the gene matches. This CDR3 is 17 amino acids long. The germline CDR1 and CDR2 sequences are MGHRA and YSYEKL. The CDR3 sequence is CASSQGVRLAVGETQYF. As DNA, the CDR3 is TGCGCCAGCAGCCAAGGGGTCCGACTAGCGGTTGGAGAGACCCAGTACTTC.